Sequencing of this TCR beta chain was carried out in a study of blood T cell repertoires in COVID-19 (dated by TCRdb to 2018 to 2020). Broadly, across the study: Samples from collaborators originated in the United States, Italy and Spain and spanned both the acute and convalescent phases of COVID-19. The samples were drawn from the first 160 participants of the ongoing ImmuneRACE study and from some 1,300 subjects provided by 6 global collaborators. Where HLA class I and class II types were available, the types were taken from metadata supplied by the sample provider, not from assay-based typing. The material from the prospective study consisted of cDNA or gDNA derived from T cells, B-cell-depleted T cells, or PBMCs. The repertoires were released in a freely available public database intended as a resource for research on the immune response to SARS-CoV-2. Nearly every sample came with metadata listing a de-identified subject ID, COVID-19 status, age in years and sex. Subjects who had been exposed to COVID-19, were actively infected with it, or had recovered from it provided the deeply sampled blood TCRbeta repertoires that made up the dataset.

V is pared back by 2 bases and J by 4 bases, with 11 bases lying between the germline termini. Its CDR3 holds 15 amino acids, cysteine through phenylalanine. Here the CDR3 DNA is all that survives: 45 bases in frame from base 1. The germline V gene specifies MDHEN as CDR1 and SYDVKM as CDR2. Points on this clone: The specificity of this receptor is unknown. Per-base quality was not reported, and no clone a single base away is much larger than it.

TCRbeta CDR3 regions were amplified from genomic DNA using the immunoSEQ Assay, a bias-controlled multiplex PCR. The study's processing was this. The number of nucleated cells in each sample was estimated by amplification of reference gene primers within the assay. To quantify the absolute abundance of each unique TCRbeta CDR3 rearrangement, sequence reads were collapsed and filtered. Productive Simpson clonality was computed per sample as the square root of Simpson's diversity index over productive rearrangements. This immuneACCESS table, as held by TCRdb, lists in-frame sequences with V and J called but not all clones. Of the missing ones, under half trace to an unresolved V gene in checked studies; the others have no known cause. The DNA gave D and trimming, while V, J and clone size come from that table. The sample yields 200,000 to 250,000 clones; roughly 80% were counted once. The ten largest clones capture 3.4% of the sample.

Findings and caveats that apply to the study as a whole: The quantity of clinical and demographic metadata differed by source and by participant and was supplied without curation.

The collaborating institutions used their own protocols to collect whole blood in K2EDTA tubes. For TCRbeta analysis, collaborator samples were shipped as frozen whole blood, as isolated PBMCs, or as DNA extracted from either sample type. The sequence joins TRBV28 to TRBJ2-2, with TRBD2 perhaps the D gene, on 6 matching bases. The source material was peripheral blood. This clonotype was sampled from a woman younger than 30 with acute or convalescent COVID-19. The CDR3 region has the sequence CASSLTRELTGELFF. In nucleotides, the sequence is TGTGCCAGCAGTTTAACCCGGGAGCTCACCGGGGAGCTGTTTTTT.